The rows below give T cell receptor beta chains drawn from one sample of a study of CXCR3-negative and CXCR3-positive naive CD8 T cells. TCRdb reanalyzed the 5' RACE reads, giving one entry per CDR3 protein sequence and no DNA. This table lists 150,000 to 180,000 distinct CDR3 sequences. The sample was naive CXCR3+ CD8+ T cells from blood. The receptor set was obtained from a human donor in good health. Some clones in this sample may be carry-over from other donors' samples. Each CDR3 is given with its conserved first and last residue.

J: TRBJ2-7
V: TRBV6-2/TRBV6-3
CDR3: CASSYRGTGLYEQYF

J: TRBJ2-7
V: TRBV12-3/TRBV12-4
CDR3: CASGLAVEQYF

J: TRBJ1-2
V: TRBV27
CDR3: CASALHKGLLEGYTF

J: TRBJ2-7
V: TRBV6-1
CDR3: CASSGTSGYEQYF

J: TRBJ1-5
V: TRBV28
CDR3: CASSDRDADSNQHQHF

J: TRBJ1-1
V: TRBV10-1
CDR3: CASGVPKGTVAFF

J: TRBJ2-3
V: TRBV6-5
CDR3: CASSFRTDSTDTQYF

J: TRBJ1-5
V: TRBV7-8
CDR3: CASSFTQGDFAQPQHF

J: TRBJ2-3
V: TRBV28
CDR3: CASSLSYLLRTDTQYF

J: TRBJ2-3
V: TRBV12-3/TRBV12-4
CDR3: CASGLAPSTDTQYF

J: TRBJ2-1
V: TRBV29-1
CDR3: CSVEPSTGSSYNEQFF

J: TRBJ2-3
V: TRBV12-3/TRBV12-4
CDR3: CASSRSAKSTDTQYF

J: TRBJ1-4
V: TRBV9
CDR3: CASSVGGAFDEKLFF

J: TRBJ2-5
V: TRBV28
CDR3: CASSLLGTGDRETQYF